This TCR beta chain originates from a study of early T cells in non-severe SARS-CoV-2 infection. TCRdb re-analysed the 5' RACE reads in MiXCR, keeping a single row per CDR3 protein. The sample has about 64,000 distinct CDR3 sequences; 10% to 12% are singletons. This clonotype turned up a few times. CDR3 size: 22 residues. Trimming removed 4 bases from V and 0 bases from J; junction bases left unmatched: 18. From germline, CDR1 is SGHTA and CDR2 FQGNSA. This chain joins TRBV7-2 and TRBJ2-6; 10 bases fit TRBD2. The receptor was derived from an adult who was a healthcare worker with PCR-confirmed SARS-CoV-2 infection or an uninfected control (not recorded which). Sequences were derived from whole blood, sampled at baseline. The CDR3 DNA sequence: TGTGCCAGCAGCTCCCTAGGTTCTAGCGGGGGCTCTCGGTCCTCTGGGGCCAACGTCCTGACTTTC. This encodes CASSSLGSSGGSRSSGANVLTF.